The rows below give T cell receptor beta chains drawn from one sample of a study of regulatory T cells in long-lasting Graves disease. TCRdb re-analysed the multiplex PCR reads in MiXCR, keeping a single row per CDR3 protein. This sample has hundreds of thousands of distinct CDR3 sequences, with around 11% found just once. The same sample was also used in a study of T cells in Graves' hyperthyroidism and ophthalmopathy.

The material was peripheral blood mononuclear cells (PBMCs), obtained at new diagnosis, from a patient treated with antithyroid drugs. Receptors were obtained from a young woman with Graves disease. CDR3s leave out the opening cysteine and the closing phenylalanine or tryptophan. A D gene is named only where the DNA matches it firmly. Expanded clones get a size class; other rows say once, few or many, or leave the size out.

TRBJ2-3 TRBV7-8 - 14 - ASSFSGTPSTDTQY
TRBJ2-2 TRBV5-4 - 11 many ASSVGGAGRLF
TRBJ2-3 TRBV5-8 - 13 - ASSFPGVDTDTQY
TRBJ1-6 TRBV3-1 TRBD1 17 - ASSQDGQGAVSYNSPLH
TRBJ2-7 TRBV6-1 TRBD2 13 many ASRVTSGTTYEQY
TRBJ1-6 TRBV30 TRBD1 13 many AWKDRGLFNSPLH
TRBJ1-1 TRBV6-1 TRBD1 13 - ASSKGLQGATEAF
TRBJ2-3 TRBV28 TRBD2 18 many ASTTRELAGRPFGADTQY
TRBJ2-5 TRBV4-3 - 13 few ASSQAGAGGETQY
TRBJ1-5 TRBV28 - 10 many ASSFPDQPQH
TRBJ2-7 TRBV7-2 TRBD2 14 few TSSLGGTSGNDEQY
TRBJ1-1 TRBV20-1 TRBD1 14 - SAQGGTGDEDTEAF
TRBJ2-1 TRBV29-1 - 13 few SVEGQDRGTDEQL
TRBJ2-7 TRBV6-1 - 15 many ASSEKGLWQWAHEQY
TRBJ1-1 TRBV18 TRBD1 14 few ASSLGPGQGGTEAF
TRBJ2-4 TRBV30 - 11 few AWRSGAKNIQY
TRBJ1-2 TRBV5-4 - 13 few ASSPQVLSNYGYT
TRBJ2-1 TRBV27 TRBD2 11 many ASRGLDYNEQF
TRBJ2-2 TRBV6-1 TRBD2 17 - ASSRTQFTSGRGGGELF
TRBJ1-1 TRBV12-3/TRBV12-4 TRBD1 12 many ASSFLAGGAEAF
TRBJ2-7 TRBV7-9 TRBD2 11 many ASTGTSGTEQY
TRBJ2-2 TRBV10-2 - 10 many ASTASSGELF
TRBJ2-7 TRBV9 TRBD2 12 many ASSAGSGNYEQY
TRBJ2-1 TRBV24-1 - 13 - ATSDLADSYNEQF
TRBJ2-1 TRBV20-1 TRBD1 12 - SARDRGSYNEQF
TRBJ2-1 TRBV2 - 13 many ASSVGFSSYNEQF
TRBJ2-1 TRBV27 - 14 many ASSFVVVPKYNEQF
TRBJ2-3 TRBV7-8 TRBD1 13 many ASSWNRGFTDTQY
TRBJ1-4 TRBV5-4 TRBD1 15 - ASSSLKGQGSNEKLF
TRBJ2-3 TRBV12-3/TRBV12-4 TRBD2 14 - ANSRGLAGGTDTQY
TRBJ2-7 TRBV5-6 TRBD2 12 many ASSRLAGSYEQY
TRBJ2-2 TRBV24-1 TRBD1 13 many ATSRGQGTTGELF
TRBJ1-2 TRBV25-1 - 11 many ASSKGVNYGYT
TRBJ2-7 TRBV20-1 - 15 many SASSGPSVRETYEQY
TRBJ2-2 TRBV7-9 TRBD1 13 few ASRKGQGGTGELF
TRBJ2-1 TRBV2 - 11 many ASSSGPAGEQF
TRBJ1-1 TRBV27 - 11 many ASSLSPGTEAF
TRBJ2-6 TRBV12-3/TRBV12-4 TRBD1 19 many ASSLTLGQGDLPSGANVLT
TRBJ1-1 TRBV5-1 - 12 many ASSLQEGFHEAF
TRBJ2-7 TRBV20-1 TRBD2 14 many SANQAGGPRSYEQY
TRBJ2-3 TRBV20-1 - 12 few SARVGGATDTQY
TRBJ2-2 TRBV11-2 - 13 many ASSLTRAQTGELF
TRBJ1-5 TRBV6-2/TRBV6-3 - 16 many ASSYNFGGPGSNQPQH
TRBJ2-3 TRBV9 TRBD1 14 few ASSVATGWGTDTQY
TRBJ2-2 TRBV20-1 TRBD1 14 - SASSLGQGAAGELF